This T cell receptor (beta chain) was captured by sequencing in a study of blood T cell repertoires in COVID-19. Study in general: The cDNA or gDNA used as material had been derived from T cells, B-cell-depleted T cells, or PBMCs.

The CDR3 extends over 16 amino acids. V lost 0 bases and J 0 bases, leaving 9 bases between the germline ends. Germline V gene data show CDR1 as SEHNR and CDR2 as FQNEAQ (reference sequence). Clones were read by immunoSEQ multiplex PCR, and TCRdb kept only the in-frame ones, dropping some. The profile shows roughly 390,000 clones, around 85% of them singletons. This clonotype was obtained from a woman between 18 and 30 years old with acute or convalescent COVID-19. The chain combines TRBV7-9 with TRBJ2-1, with D possibly being TRBD2 (5 bases). The material sequenced was peripheral blood. CDR3: CASSLAEDPSYNEQFF. CDR3 sequence (DNA): TGTGCCAGCAGCTTAGCGGAGGATCCCTCCTACAATGAGCAGTTCTTC.